This T cell receptor beta chain was recovered during a study of molecular identifiers for immune sequencing clone quantification. Findings of the study overall: Detecting spiked Jurkat TCR RNA from one cell among 950,000 to 1,000,000 naive cells was reportedly possible.

V was clipped by 3 bases and J by 0 bases, with 9 bases between them. CDR3 length: 16 residues. Germline V gives CDR1 MGHRA, CDR2 YSYEKL. MiXCR was run by TCRdb on the PCR reads, yielding one entry per CDR3 protein. The sample has about half a million distinct CDR3 sequences, about 25% seen once. Naive CD8 library inputs spanned about 18,000 to 1,100,000 sorted cells and 10%, 30% or 50% RNA. Researchers sorted naive CD8 T cells as cells that were CD8+CD4-CCR7+CD45RA+. Note on this clonotype: No antigen is known for it.

The chain joins TRBV4-1 to TRBJ2-6; D gene uncertain. Sequences were obtained from naive CD8+ T cells from blood, with Jurkat cell RNA spiked in. Subset meaning: FACS-sorted CD8+CD4-CCR7+CD45RA+ naive T cells. This clonotype originated in a human donor in good health. Some libraries in this study had Jurkat cell RNA spiked in. In DNA form, the CDR3 reads TGCGCCAGCAGCCACGTAGGGTTCTCTGGGGCCAACGTCCTGACTTTC. Translated: CASSHVGFSGANVLTF.